What follows is one T cell receptor (beta chain) and its context. These data are taken from a study of T cell changes during pregnancy in multiple sclerosis. Generated by immunoSEQ multiplex PCR, the TCRdb table keeps only in-frame clones and is missing some. The sample holds around 96,000 clones, approximately 95% seen once. Germline loops: CDR1 MNHEY, CDR2 SVGAGI. V lost 5 bases and J 6 bases, leaving 5 bases between the germline ends. This CDR3 is built from 11 residues. The chain links TRBV6-5 to TRBJ2-1; D may be TRBD2 (5 bases). The sample in question was peripheral blood, obtained after pregnancy. This sequence was found in a female donor in good health, enrolled as a control in a pregnancy study. In nucleotides, the CDR3 is TGTGCCAGCAGTCGGGGCAATGAGCAGTTCTTC. It encodes CASSRGNEQFF.